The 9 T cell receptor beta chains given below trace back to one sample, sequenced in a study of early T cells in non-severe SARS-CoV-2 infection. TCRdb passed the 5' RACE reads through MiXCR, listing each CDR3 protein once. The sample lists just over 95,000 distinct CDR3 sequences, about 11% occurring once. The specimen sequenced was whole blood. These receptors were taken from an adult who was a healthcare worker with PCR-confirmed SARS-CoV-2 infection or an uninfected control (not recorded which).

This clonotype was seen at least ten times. The CDR3 loop reads CASSLWYEQYF. In nucleotides, the CDR3 is TGTGCCAGCAGTTTGTGGTACGAGCAGTACTTC. The V and J genes are TRBV12-3 or TRBV12-4 and TRBJ2-7; D not resolved. The CDR3 is made up of 11 amino acids. V shed 3 bases and J shed 4 bases, with 4 bases lying between them.

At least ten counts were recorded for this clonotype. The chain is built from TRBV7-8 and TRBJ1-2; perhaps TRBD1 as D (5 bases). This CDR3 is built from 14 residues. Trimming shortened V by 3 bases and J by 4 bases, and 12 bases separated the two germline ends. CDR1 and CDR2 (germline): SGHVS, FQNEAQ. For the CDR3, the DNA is TGTGCCAGCAGCTTCGGGGGGTACGGCTATGGCTACACCTTC. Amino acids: CASSFGGYGYGYTF.

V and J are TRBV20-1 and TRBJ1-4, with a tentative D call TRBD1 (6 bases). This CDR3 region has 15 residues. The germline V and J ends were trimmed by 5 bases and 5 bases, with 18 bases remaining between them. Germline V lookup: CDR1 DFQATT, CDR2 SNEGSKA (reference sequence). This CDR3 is CSAQPLRDTNEKLFF. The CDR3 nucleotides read TGCAGTGCTCAGCCTCTTCGGGACACCAATGAAAAACTGTTTTTT.

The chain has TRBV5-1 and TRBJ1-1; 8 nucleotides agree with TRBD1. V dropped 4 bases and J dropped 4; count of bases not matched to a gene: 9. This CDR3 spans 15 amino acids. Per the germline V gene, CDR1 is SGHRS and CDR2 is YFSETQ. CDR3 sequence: CASSRGQAAGTEAFF. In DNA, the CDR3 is TGCGCCAGCAGCCGGGGACAGGCAGCCGGCACTGAAGCTTTCTTT. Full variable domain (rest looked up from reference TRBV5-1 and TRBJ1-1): KAGVTQTPRYLIKTRGQQVTLSCSPISGHRSVSWYQQTPGQGLQFLFEYFSETQRNKGNFPGRFSGRQFSNSRSEMNVSTLELGDSALYLCASSRGQAAGTEAFFGQGTRLTVV.

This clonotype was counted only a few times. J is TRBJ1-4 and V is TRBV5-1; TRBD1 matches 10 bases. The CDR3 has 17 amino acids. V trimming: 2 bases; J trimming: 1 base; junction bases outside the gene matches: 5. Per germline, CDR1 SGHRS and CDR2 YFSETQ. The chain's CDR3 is CASSLGDRGQTNEKLFF. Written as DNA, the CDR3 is TGCGCCAGCAGCTTAGGAGACAGGGGGCAAACTAATGAAAAACTGTTTTTT.

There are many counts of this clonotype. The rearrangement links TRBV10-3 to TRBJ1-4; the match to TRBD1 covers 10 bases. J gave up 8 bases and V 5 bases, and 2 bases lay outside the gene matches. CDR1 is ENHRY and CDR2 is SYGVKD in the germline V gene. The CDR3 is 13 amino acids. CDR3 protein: CAISRTGGEKLFF. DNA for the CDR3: TGTGCCATCAGTAGGACAGGGGGAGAAAAACTGTTTTTT.

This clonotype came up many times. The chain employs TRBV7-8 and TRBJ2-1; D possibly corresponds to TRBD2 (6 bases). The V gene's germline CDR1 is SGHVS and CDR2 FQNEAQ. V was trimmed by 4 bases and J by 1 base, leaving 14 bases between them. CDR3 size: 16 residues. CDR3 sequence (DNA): TGTGCCAGCAGCTCCGGAATCGGGAGTTCCTACAATGAGCAGTTCTTC. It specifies CASSSGIGSSYNEQFF.

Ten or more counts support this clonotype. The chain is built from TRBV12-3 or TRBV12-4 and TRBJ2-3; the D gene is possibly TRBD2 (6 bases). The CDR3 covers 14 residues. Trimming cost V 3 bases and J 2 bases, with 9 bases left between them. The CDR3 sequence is CASSLAGFTDTQYF. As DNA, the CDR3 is TGTGCCAGCAGTTTGGCGGGGTTCACAGATACGCAGTATTTT.

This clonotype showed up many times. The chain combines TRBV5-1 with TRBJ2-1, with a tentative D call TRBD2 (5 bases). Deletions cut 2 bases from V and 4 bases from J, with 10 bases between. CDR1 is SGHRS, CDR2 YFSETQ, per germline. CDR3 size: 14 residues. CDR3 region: CASSLGGRYNEQFF. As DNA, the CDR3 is TGCGCCAGCAGCTTAGGCGGGCGGTACAATGAGCAGTTCTTC.